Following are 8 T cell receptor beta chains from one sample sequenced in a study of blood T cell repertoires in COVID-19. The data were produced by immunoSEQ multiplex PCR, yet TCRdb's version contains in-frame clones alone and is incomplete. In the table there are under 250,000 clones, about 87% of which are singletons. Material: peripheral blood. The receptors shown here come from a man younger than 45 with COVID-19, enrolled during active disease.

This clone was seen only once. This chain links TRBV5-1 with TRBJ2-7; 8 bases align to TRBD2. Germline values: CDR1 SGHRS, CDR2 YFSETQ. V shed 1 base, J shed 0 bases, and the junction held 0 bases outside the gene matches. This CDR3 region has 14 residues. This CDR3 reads CASSLTSGSYEQYF. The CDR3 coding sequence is TGCGCCAGCAGCTTGACTAGCGGCTCCTACGAGCAGTACTTC.

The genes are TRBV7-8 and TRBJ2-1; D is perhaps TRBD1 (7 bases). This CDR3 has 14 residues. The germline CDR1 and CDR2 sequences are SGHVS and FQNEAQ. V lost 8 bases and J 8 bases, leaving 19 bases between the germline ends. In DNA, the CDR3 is TGTGCCAGCTTAGGCGGGACAGCCCTCGATGAGCAGTTCTTC. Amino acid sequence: CASLGGTALDEQFF.

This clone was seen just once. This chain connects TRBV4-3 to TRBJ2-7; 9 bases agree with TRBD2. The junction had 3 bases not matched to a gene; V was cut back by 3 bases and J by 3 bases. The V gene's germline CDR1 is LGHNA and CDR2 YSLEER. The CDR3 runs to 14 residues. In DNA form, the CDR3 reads TGCGCCAGCAGCCAGACTAGCGGAGACTACGAGCAGTACTTC. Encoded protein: CASSQTSGDYEQYF.

The CDR3 region has the DNA TGTGCCAGCAGCTCCTCCTTACCAGGGGACGGCTACACCTTC. Its translation: CASSSSLPGDGYTF. This chain connects TRBV7-8 to TRBJ1-2; D might be TRBD1 (6 bases). The CDR3 is 14 amino acids. The V end lost 4 bases, the J end lost 8 bases, and 17 bases lay between the germline ends. Germline assignment: CDR1 SGHVS and CDR2 FQNEAQ.

The CDR3 DNA is TGTGCCAGCAGTCTTACAGGTCGTCTCGGGTTCTTC. As protein: CASSLTGRLGFF. The chain links TRBV28 to TRBJ2-1, with D possibly being TRBD1 (5 bases). Germline V gene sequence: CDR1 MDHEN, CDR2 SYDVKM. Trimming removed 5 bases at V and 15 bases at J, with 17 bases between. The length of the CDR3 is 12 residues. Variable domain in full (rest from reference TRBV28 and TRBJ2-1): DVKVTQSSRYLVKRTGEKVFLECVQDMDHENMFWYRQDPGLGLRLIYFSYDVKMKEKGDIPEGYSVSREKKERFSLILESASTNQTSMYLCASSLTGRLGFFGPGTRLTVL.

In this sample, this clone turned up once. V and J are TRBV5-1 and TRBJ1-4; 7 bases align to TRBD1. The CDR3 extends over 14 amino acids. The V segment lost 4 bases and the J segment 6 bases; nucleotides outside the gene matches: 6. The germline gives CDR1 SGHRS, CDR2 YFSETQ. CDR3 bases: TGCGCCAGCAGCCGACAGGGAGAGTATGAAAAACTGTTTTTT. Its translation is CASSRQGEYEKLFF.

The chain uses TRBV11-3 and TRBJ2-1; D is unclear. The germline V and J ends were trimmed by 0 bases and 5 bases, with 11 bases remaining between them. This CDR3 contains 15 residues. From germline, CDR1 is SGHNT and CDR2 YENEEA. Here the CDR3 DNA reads TGTGCCAGCAGCTTAGATCTAGGAGCCCACAATGAGCAGTTCTTC. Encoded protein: CASSLDLGAHNEQFF.

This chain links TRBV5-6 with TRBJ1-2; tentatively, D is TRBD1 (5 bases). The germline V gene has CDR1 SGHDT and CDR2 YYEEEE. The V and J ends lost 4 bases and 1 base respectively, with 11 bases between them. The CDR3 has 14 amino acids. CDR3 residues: CASSQDRGNYGYTF. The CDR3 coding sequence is TGTGCCAGCAGCCAGGATAGGGGTAACTATGGCTACACCTTC.